The 20 T cell receptor beta chains given below trace back to one sample, sequenced in a study of cytomegalovirus exposure and HLA in healthy donors. Both 60 Vbeta primers and 13 Jbeta primers went into the PCR. Measured with immunoSEQ multiplex PCR; TCRdb has only the in-frame clones, and not every one. This sample has 200,000 to 300,000 clones, with around 81% found just once. Sequences were obtained from PBMCs. The receptors were gathered from a woman between 55 and 75 years old in good health and CMV-seropositive.

The chain carries TRBV18 and TRBJ1-4; no firm D call. The CDR3 totals 16 residues. Trimming pared 4 bases from V and 6 bases from J, leaving 18 bases between. CDR1 is KGHSH and CDR2 is LQKENI in the germline V gene. CDR3 amino acids: CASSQNQVGPDEKLFF. DNA of the CDR3: TGTGCCAGCTCACAGAATCAGGTTGGCCCGGATGAAAAACTGTTTTTT.

The chain employs TRBV5-1 and TRBJ2-3; TRBD2 aligns across 11 bases. Germline lookup yields CDR1 SGHRS and CDR2 YFSETQ. The length of the CDR3 is 16 residues. J gave up 6 bases and V 4 bases, and 10 bases lay outside the gene matches. The DNA of the CDR3 is TGCGCCAGCAGCGCTTTTAGCGGGAGGGCCGAGGATACGCAGTATTTT. Translated: CASSAFSGRAEDTQYF.

This clone was seen just once. The chain couples TRBV4-1 to TRBJ2-1, with TRBD2 identical over 9 bases. The CDR3 length is 17 residues. CDR1 is MGHRA and CDR2 is YSYEKL in the germline V gene. V was clipped by 0 bases and J by 2 bases; unmatched bases: 5. The CDR3 bases are TGCGCCAGCAGCCAAGATAACCGACTAGCGGCCTACAATGAGCAGTTCTTC. Residues: CASSQDNRLAAYNEQFF.

The J gene is TRBJ2-2, the V gene TRBV28; D ambiguous. CDR1 is MDHEN, CDR2 SYDVKM, per germline. This CDR3 contains 12 residues. V lost 4 bases, J lost 4 bases, and 4 bases lay in between. The CDR3 DNA is TGTGCCAGCAGTTCCCTCACCGGGGAGCTGTTTTTT. Encoded protein: CASSSLTGELFF. The whole variable domain, remainder taken from reference TRBV28 and TRBJ2-2, is DVKVTQSSRYLVKRTGEKVFLECVQDMDHENMFWYRQDPGLGLRLIYFSYDVKMKEKGDIPEGYSVSREKKERFSLILESASTNQTSMYLCASSSLTGELFFGEGSRLTVL.

V gene TRBV6-1 combines with J gene TRBJ2-5; possibly TRBD1 for D (6 bases). The end of the DNA is better explained by TRBJ2-7, so the J call may be wrong. CDR1 and CDR2 from the germline V gene are MNHNS and SASEGT. The CDR3 has 14 residues. CDR3 DNA sequence: TGTGCCAGTCTATCCGGGACATCCTCCTACGAGCAGTACTTC. Translating it yields CASLSGTSSYEQYF.

This clone appeared once. The chain employs TRBV9 and TRBJ2-2, with D possibly TRBD2 on 6 matching bases. V was trimmed by 8 bases and J by 4 bases, leaving 15 bases between them. Germline V gene data show CDR1 as SGDLS and CDR2 as YYNGEE. The CDR3 is 14 amino acids. CDR3 DNA: TGTGCCAGTGGGACGGGGGACTCCACCGGGGAGCTGTTTTTT. Translating it yields CASGTGDSTGELFF. Drawing the rest from reference TRBV9 and TRBJ2-2, the complete variable domain is DSGVTQTPKHLITATGQRVTLRCSPRSGDLSVYWYQQSLDQGLQFLIQYYNGEERAKGNILERFSAQQFPDLHSELNLSSLELGDSALYFCASGTGDSTGELFFGEGSRLTVL.

The V and J genes are TRBV7-9 and TRBJ1-1; no clear D. The CDR3 loop spans 11 amino acids. V lost 8 bases and J lost 8, with 12 bases in between. Germline CDR1 reads SEHNR; CDR2 reads FQNEAQ (reference sequence). CDR3 sequence reads: CASPLPGEAFF. CDR3 DNA: TGTGCCAGCCCCCTGCCCGGGGAAGCTTTCTTT.

This chain uses TRBV28 with TRBJ1-2, with 9 bases lining up with TRBD1. Trimming removed 6 bases from V and 4 bases from J; junction bases left unmatched: 6. The CDR3 runs to 14 residues. In germline, CDR1 is MDHEN, CDR2 SYDVKM. The DNA for the CDR3 is TGTGCCAGCAGGCGAACAGGGGGCGCCTATGGCTACACCTTC. It yields the protein CASRRTGGAYGYTF.

V gene TRBV5-4 combines with J gene TRBJ1-1; 12 bases align to TRBD1. The CDR3 consists of 18 residues. V was clipped by 4 bases and J by 0 bases; unmatched bases: 10. From germline, CDR1 is SGHNT and CDR2 YYREEE (reference sequence). CDR3 residues: CASSPGQGARLMNTEAFF. The CDR3, as DNA: TGTGCCAGCAGCCCGGGACAGGGGGCACGCCTAATGAACACTGAAGCTTTCTTT.

The chain couples TRBV7-8 to TRBJ1-1, with 7 bases lining up with TRBD1. J gave up 6 bases and V 5 bases, and 12 bases lay outside the gene matches. CDR3 length equals 15 residues. Germline V gives CDR1 SGHVS, CDR2 FQNEAQ. The CDR3 region has the DNA TGTGCCAGCAGCGAAGTCGACAGGGAAGTGGCTGAAGCTTTCTTT. This codes for CASSEVDREVAEAFF.

V and J are TRBV6-6 and TRBJ1-3; D gene unclear. Trimming removed 0 bases at V and 0 bases at J, with 9 bases between. CDR3 length equals 16 residues. The germline V gene encodes CDR1 MNHNY and CDR2 SVGAGI (reference sequence). CDR3 region: CASSYSNGVSGNTIYF. The CDR3, as DNA: TGTGCCAGCAGTTACTCTAACGGAGTCTCTGGAAACACCATATATTTT.

V gene TRBV27 combines with J gene TRBJ1-1, with D perhaps matching TRBD1 (5 bases). V shed 2 bases and J shed 1 base, with 14 bases lying between them. This CDR3 is built from 16 residues. CDR1 is MNHEY and CDR2 is SMNVEV in the germline V gene (reference sequence). CDR3 residues: CASSLTRPRGNTEAFF. The DNA of the CDR3 is TGTGCCAGCAGTTTAACCAGGCCAAGGGGGAACACTGAAGCTTTCTTT.

This clone occurred a few times. The chain combines TRBV6-1 with TRBJ2-2; possible D gene TRBD1, 6 bases. V lost 5 bases and J lost 7, with 11 bases in between. CDR3 length: 13 residues. The germline V gene has CDR1 MNHNS and CDR2 SASEGT. DNA for the CDR3: TGTGCCAGCAGTCCAGGGGTAAACGGGGAGCTGTTTTTT. This translates into CASSPGVNGELFF.

Remarks on this clone: Different DNA sequences within this sample yield the same CDR3. V usage is TRBV6-6 and J usage is TRBJ2-1; D is possibly TRBD1 (6 bases). The CDR3 sequence is 14 residues long. In germline, CDR1 is MNHNY, CDR2 SVGAGI (reference sequence). Trimming removed 7 bases from V and 8 bases from J, with 18 bases in between. The CDR3 region is CASTLGQGQDEQFF. The CDR3 bases are TGTGCCAGCACCCTAGGGCAGGGGCAGGATGAGCAGTTCTTC.

The V and J genes are TRBV5-4 and TRBJ2-1; D may be TRBD2 (5 bases). Trimming took off 0 bases at V and 6 bases at J, with 13 bases between the two ends. The CDR3 spans 15 residues. Germline V lookup: CDR1 SGHNT, CDR2 YYREEE (reference sequence). The chain's CDR3 is CASSLGARGGNEQFF. The CDR3 DNA sequence: TGTGCCAGCAGCTTGGGGGCTAGAGGAGGCAATGAGCAGTTCTTC. The complete variable domain, with remaining parts taken from reference TRBV5-4 and TRBJ2-1, reads ETGVTQSPTHLIKTRGQQVTLRCSSQSGHNTVSWYQQALGQGPQFIFQYYREEENGRGNFPPRFSGLQFPNYSSELNVNALELDDSALYLCASSLGARGGNEQFFGPGTRLTVL.

The chain carries TRBV7-8 and TRBJ1-6; tentative D call: TRBD1 (5 bases). CDR1 is SGHVS and CDR2 is FQNEAQ in the germline V gene. Trimming took 1 base from V and 7 from J, leaving 11 bases between them. The CDR3 runs to 15 residues. The DNA of the CDR3 is TGTGCCAGCAGCTTAGATGAGACAGAGAATTCACCCCTCCACTTT. Translation: CASSLDETENSPLHF.

The V and J genes are TRBV4-2 and TRBJ2-5, with 9 bases fitting TRBD2. The DNA matches TRBJ2-7 better at its end, which makes the J call doubtful. From germline, CDR1 is LGHNA and CDR2 YNFKEQ. There are 15 residues in the CDR3. Here the CDR3 reads CASSQSTLAGYEQYF. The CDR3 coding sequence is TGTGCCAGCAGCCAATCCACACTAGCGGGCTACGAGCAGTACTTC.

This rearrangement joins TRBV7-9 to TRBJ2-2; D is possibly TRBD1 (6 bases). CDR3 size: 16 residues. V lost 5 bases, J lost 5 bases, and 18 bases lay in between. Germline CDR1 is SEHNR and CDR2 is FQNEAQ (reference sequence). The DNA for the CDR3 is TGTGCCAGCAGCAACTCCGGGACAACAACTACCGGGGAGCTGTTTTTT. Amino acids: CASSNSGTTTTGELFF. The whole variable domain, filled in from reference TRBV7-9 and TRBJ2-2, reads DTGVSQNPRHKITKRGQNVTFRCDPISEHNRLYWYRQTLGQGPEFLTYFQNEAQLEKSRLLSDRFSAERPKGSFSTLEIQRTEQGDSAMYLCASSNSGTTTTGELFFGEGSRLTVL.

Only a few counts were recorded for this clone. The chain links TRBV9 to TRBJ1-5; tentatively, D is TRBD1 (5 bases). The germline gives CDR1 SGDLS, CDR2 YYNGEE. V was cut by 0 bases and J by 7 bases, with 14 bases left in between. The CDR3 contains 15 residues. The CDR3 here is CASSVGVGPSQPQHF. The CDR3 DNA reads TGTGCCAGCAGCGTAGGGGTGGGGCCCTCACAGCCCCAGCATTTT.

This rearrangement joins TRBV4-1 to TRBJ1-3, with D perhaps TRBD1 (5 bases). Germline V gene sequence: CDR1 MGHRA, CDR2 YSYEKL. The CDR3 loop spans 14 amino acids. Between the trimmed V and J ends, which lost 4 bases and 6 bases, there was a span of 13 bases. This chain's CDR3 is CASSPPRTTNTIYF. CDR3 coding DNA: TGCGCCAGCAGCCCACCTCGGACAACAAACACCATATATTTT.